These 4 T cell receptor beta chains originate from one sample sequenced in a study of T cell responses to AZD1222 COVID-19 vaccine. Sequencing was performed with immunoSEQ multiplex PCR; in TCRdb, only in-frame clones are kept and a portion is missing. The sample lists around 97,000 clones; roughly 88% were seen once. Sequenced here: peripheral blood, sampled on day 0 of AZD1222 vaccination. The receptors stem from an adult in good health.

V gene TRBV9 combines with J gene TRBJ2-7; D is possibly TRBD1 (5 bases). V was shortened by 0 bases and J by 0 bases, with 10 bases between the two germline ends. The CDR3 extends over 15 amino acids. Looked up from germline, CDR1 is SGDLS and CDR2 is YYNGEE. The CDR3 spells CASSVALGDSYEQYF. As DNA, the CDR3 is TGTGCCAGCAGCGTAGCTCTAGGGGACTCCTACGAGCAGTACTTC.

The CDR3 DNA reads as TGTGCCAGCAGTTTATTACAGGCCACGGGGGAGGCTTACTTC. As protein: CASSLLQATGEAYF. The genes are TRBV28 and TRBJ2-5; TRBD2 might be the D (6 bases). Germline V gene lookup returns CDR1 MDHEN and CDR2 SYDVKM. Trimming removed 1 base at V and 14 bases at J, with 20 bases between. This CDR3 spans 14 amino acids.

The chain uses TRBV4-3 and TRBJ1-5; a weak D match, TRBD1 (5 bases). This CDR3 is built from 14 residues. From germline, CDR1 is LGHNA and CDR2 YSLEER. Trimming left V 1 base short and J 6 bases short, with 10 bases between. CDR3 residues: CASSQGLRGQPQHF. In nucleotides, the CDR3 is TGCGCCAGCAGCCAAGGGCTGAGGGGTCAGCCCCAGCATTTT.

In its sample, this clone was seen many times. The chain recombines TRBV2 with TRBJ1-5, with D possibly matching TRBD1 (6 bases). The CDR3 extends over 14 amino acids. From germline, CDR1 is SNHLY and CDR2 FYNNEI. Trimming shortened V by 5 bases and J by 0 bases, and 8 bases separated the two germline ends. In DNA form, the CDR3 reads TGTGCCAGCAGTCTACAGGGTAGCAATCAGCCCCAGCATTTT. Residues: CASSLQGSNQPQHF.